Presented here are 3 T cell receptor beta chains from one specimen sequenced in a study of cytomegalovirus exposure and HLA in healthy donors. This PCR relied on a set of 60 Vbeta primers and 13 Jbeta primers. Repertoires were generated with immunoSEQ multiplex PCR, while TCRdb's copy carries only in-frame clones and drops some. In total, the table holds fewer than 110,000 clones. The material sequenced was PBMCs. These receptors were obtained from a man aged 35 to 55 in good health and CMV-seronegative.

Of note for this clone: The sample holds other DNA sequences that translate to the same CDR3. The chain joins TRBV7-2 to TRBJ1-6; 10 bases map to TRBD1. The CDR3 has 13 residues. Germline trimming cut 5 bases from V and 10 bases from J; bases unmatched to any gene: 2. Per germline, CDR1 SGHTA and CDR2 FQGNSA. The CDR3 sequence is CASSPGQGSPLHF. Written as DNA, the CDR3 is TGTGCCAGCAGCCCGGGACAGGGGTCACCCCTCCACTTT.

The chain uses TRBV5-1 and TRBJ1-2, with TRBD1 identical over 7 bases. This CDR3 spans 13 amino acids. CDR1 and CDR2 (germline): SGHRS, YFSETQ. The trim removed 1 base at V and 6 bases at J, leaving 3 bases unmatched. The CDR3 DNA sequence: TGCGCCAGCAGCTTGCAGGGGGTCGATGGCTACACCTTC. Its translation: CASSLQGVDGYTF. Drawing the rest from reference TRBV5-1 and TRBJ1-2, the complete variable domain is KAGVTQTPRYLIKTRGQQVTLSCSPISGHRSVSWYQQTPGQGLQFLFEYFSETQRNKGNFPGRFSGRQFSNSRSEMNVSTLELGDSALYLCASSLQGVDGYTFGSGTRLTVV.

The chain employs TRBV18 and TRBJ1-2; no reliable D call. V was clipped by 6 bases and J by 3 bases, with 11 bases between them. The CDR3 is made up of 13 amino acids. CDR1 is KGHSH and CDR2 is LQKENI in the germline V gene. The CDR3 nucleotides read TGTGCCAGCTCTGAGGGATCGGACTATGGCTACACCTTC. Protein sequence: CASSEGSDYGYTF.